These 24 T cell receptor beta chains were sequenced from one sample in a study of OX40 agonist ivuxolimab in advanced cancers. Library preparation employed the immunoSEQ multiplex PCR assay. TCRdb carries this immuneACCESS record with in-frame sequences only. Its versions omit some clonotypes, under half of them owing to an unresolved V gene in the studies checked, with the rest unexplained. Within this sample are approximately 70,000 clones, with around 88% of them counted one time only. The top ten clones comprise 0.7% to 0.9% of the sample. The starting material was CD4+ or CD8+ T cells sorted from blood, obtained in a trial of the OX40 agonist ivuxolimab. These receptors originate from an adult with an advanced solid tumor such as melanoma, head and neck, liver or kidney cancer.

Notes on this clone: The junction shows a germline mismatch at one end, possibly a read error. V and J are TRBV7-7 and TRBJ2-2; weak D call: TRBD2 (6 bases). Germline values: CDR1 SSHAT, CDR2 FNYEAQ (reference sequence). This CDR3 has 16 amino acids. The CDR3 sequence: CASSLTIGGNTGELFF. The DNA for the CDR3 is TGTGCTAGCAGCTTAACGATCGGGGGGAACACCGGGGAGCTGTTTTTT.

J is TRBJ2-1 and V is TRBV5-1, with TRBD1 matching over 7 bases. CDR3 length equals 15 residues. The germline CDR1 and CDR2 sequences are SGHRS and YFSETQ. Losses at the gene ends were 0 bases for V and 6 bases for J; bases not matched to a gene: 6. This CDR3 reads CASSLGDRDTNEQFF. In DNA form, the CDR3 reads TGCGCCAGCAGCTTGGGAGACAGGGACACCAATGAGCAGTTCTTC.

By share, this clone ranks as medium-sized. The V gene is TRBV30, the J gene TRBJ1-4; D not certain. V was cut by 7 bases and J by 7 bases, with 10 bases left in between. This CDR3 is built from 11 residues. The germline gives CDR1 GTSNPN, CDR2 SVGIG (reference sequence). For the CDR3, the DNA is TGTGCCTCCCGGGATCGTGAAAAACTGTTTTTT. Its protein is CASRDREKLFF.

The chain recombines TRBV5-1 with TRBJ2-3, with 9 bases fitting TRBD2. Germline-derived CDR1 and CDR2 are SGHRS and YFSETQ. CDR3 size: 15 residues. The ends lost 3 bases at V and 3 bases at J; junction bases unmatched: 5. CDR3 nucleotide sequence: TGCGCCAGCAGCTGGCGCGGGGGGGCGACAGATACGCAGTATTTT. Translated, it gives CASSWRGGATDTQYF.

The chain employs TRBV21-1 and TRBJ2-6; the table names TRBD2, a call not compared with the DNA. TRBV21-1 is noted as a pseudogene. This CDR3 contains 18 residues. The CDR3 coding sequence is TGTGCCAGCAGCAAAAAACCCCCTAATAGCTCTGGGGCCAACGTCCTGACTTTC. Its protein product is CASSKKPPNSSGANVLTF.

The chain joins TRBV2 to TRBJ2-7; 9 bases are shared with TRBD2. Trimming removed 7 bases from V and 0 bases from J; junction bases left unmatched: 4. This CDR3 is built from 14 residues. Germline CDR1 reads SNHLY; CDR2 reads FYNNEI. CDR3 nucleotides: TGTGCCAGCAAAACTAGCGGGTCCTCCTACGAGCAGTACTTC. As protein: CASKTSGSSYEQYF. The complete variable domain, with remaining parts taken from reference TRBV2 and TRBJ2-7, reads EPEVTQTPSHQVTQMGQEVILRCVPISNHLYFYWYRQILGQKVEFLVSFYNNEISEKSEIFDDQFSVERPDGSNFTLKIRSTKLEDSAMYFCASKTSGSSYEQYFGPGTRLTVT.

The sample holds one count of this clone. The chain combines TRBV7-9 with TRBJ2-1; 12 bases line up with TRBD2. The CDR3 is 14 amino acids. Losses at the gene ends were 6 bases for V and 6 bases for J; bases not matched to a gene: 3. Germline values: CDR1 SEHNR, CDR2 FQNEAQ (reference sequence). CDR3 amino acids: CASRLAGGPNEQFF. The CDR3 region has the DNA TGTGCCAGCAGGCTAGCGGGAGGGCCCAATGAGCAGTTCTTC.

The rearrangement links TRBV10-3 to TRBJ1-1; D gene ambiguous. Per the germline V gene, CDR1 is ENHRY and CDR2 is SYGVKD. The V end lost 2 bases, the J end lost 6 bases, and 7 bases lay between the germline ends. The CDR3 runs to 12 residues. The CDR3: CAISEAGSEAFF. The DNA of the CDR3 is TGTGCCATCAGTGAGGCAGGCTCTGAAGCTTTCTTT.

The gene calls are TRBV29-1 and TRBJ2-7; TRBD1 aligns across 7 bases. Trimming took 1 base from V and 4 from J; bases not matched to a gene: 4. This CDR3 has 13 residues. The germline CDR1 and CDR2 sequences are SQVTM and ANQGSEA. CDR3 in amino acids: CSVEGEGQYEQYF. DNA of the CDR3: TGCAGCGTTGAAGGAGAGGGACAGTACGAGCAGTACTTC.

The rearrangement joins TRBV27 to TRBJ2-7, with 7 bases fitting TRBD1. CDR1 is MNHEY, CDR2 SMNVEV, per germline (reference sequence). There are 13 residues in the CDR3. V was clipped by 6 bases and J by 5 bases; unmatched bases: 7. Written as DNA, the CDR3 is TGTGCCAGCAGACCAGGGGGTTCCAACGAGCAGTACTTC. Amino acid sequence: CASRPGGSNEQYF.

Comments on this clone: Germline is not matched at one junction end, which may reflect a read error. This chain uses TRBV19 with TRBJ2-7; D is undetermined. This CDR3 has 16 amino acids. CDR1 is LNHDA, CDR2 SQIVND, per germline (reference sequence). As DNA, the CDR3 is TGTGCCAGTAGTCCCGACTCGACACCTTCATCCTCCGAGCAGTACTTC. Its translation is CASSPDSTPSSSEQYF.

The genes are TRBV7-9 and TRBJ1-4; D may be TRBD1 (5 bases). The CDR3 length is 13 residues. The germline V gene encodes CDR1 SEHNR and CDR2 FQNEAQ (reference sequence). The ends were cut back, 4 bases at V and 7 bases at J, with 10 bases in the middle. The CDR3 loop is CASSSAGTEKLFF. DNA for the CDR3: TGTGCCAGCAGCTCCGCAGGGACTGAAAAACTGTTTTTT. The full variable domain, rest sourced from reference TRBV7-9 and TRBJ1-4, is DTGVSQNPRHKITKRGQNVTFRCDPISEHNRLYWYRQTLGQGPEFLTYFQNEAQLEKSRLLSDRFSAERPKGSFSTLEIQRTEQGDSAMYLCASSSAGTEKLFFGSGTQLSVL.

Concerning this clone: One junction end does not reproduce the germline sequence, and a read error may be involved. V gene TRBV7-7 combines with J gene TRBJ2-1; a possible D gene is TRBD1 (6 bases). Germline CDR1 is SSHAT and CDR2 is FNYEAQ (reference sequence). The length of the CDR3 is 15 residues. CDR3 protein: CASSLGPNRVNEQFF. The CDR3 DNA sequence: TGTGCTAGCAGCTTAGGTCCCAACAGGGTCAATGAGCAGTTCTTC.

V and J are TRBV5-1 and TRBJ2-2, with a weak D call TRBD2 (6 bases). The CDR3 is made up of 14 amino acids. The germline V gene encodes CDR1 SGHRS and CDR2 YFSETQ. V shed 4 bases and J shed 7 bases, with 14 bases lying between them. Here the CDR3 DNA reads TGCGCCAGCAGCCTCATTGTGGAGGGCGGGGAGCTGTTTTTT. It is translated as CASSLIVEGGELFF.

V and J are TRBV29-1 and TRBJ1-1; D is perhaps TRBD1 (5 bases). Germline V gives CDR1 SQVTM, CDR2 ANQGSEA. This CDR3 contains 12 residues. V was pared by 6 bases and J by 3 bases, with 11 bases between. The CDR3 DNA sequence: TGCAGCGTCTCCACGGGGGACACTGAAGCTTTCTTT. It is translated as CSVSTGDTEAFF.

The chain combines TRBV30 with TRBJ1-5; D remains unclear. CDR3 length: 13 amino acids. Trimming shortened V by 2 bases and J by 6 bases, and 11 bases separated the two germline ends. Germline assignment: CDR1 GTSNPN and CDR2 SVGIG (reference sequence). The CDR3 region has the DNA TGTGCCTGGAGTAAAGCTTACGGTCAGCCCCAGCATTTT. Protein sequence: CAWSKAYGQPQHF.

The gene calls are TRBV5-6 and TRBJ2-3; 9 bases are shared with TRBD2. Germline V gives CDR1 SGHDT, CDR2 YYEEEE. CDR3 length: 17 amino acids. The V and J ends lost 4 bases and 4 bases, in that order; junction bases with no gene match: 13. The DNA of the CDR3 is TGTGCCAGCAGCCCATCTCCGCGGGGGGGCAGCCCAGATACGCAGTATTTT. This sequence encodes CASSPSPRGGSPDTQYF. Filled out from reference TRBV5-6 and TRBJ2-3, the complete variable domain reads DAGVTQSPTHLIKTRGQQVTLRCSPKSGHDTVSWYQQALGQGPQFIFQYYEEEERQRGNFPDRFSGHQFPNYSSELNVNALLLGDSALYLCASSPSPRGGSPDTQYFGPGTRLTVL.

V gene TRBV19 combines with J gene TRBJ1-5; tentatively, D is TRBD1 (6 bases). Germline CDR1 LNHDA, CDR2 SQIVND (reference sequence). V was cut by 7 bases and J by 6 bases, with 13 bases left in between. The length of the CDR3 is 13 residues. CDR3 sequence: CASTPGAGQPQHF. DNA of the CDR3: TGTGCCAGTACTCCGGGGGCCGGTCAGCCCCAGCATTTT.

The chain carries TRBV7-9 and TRBJ1-2; 9 bases line up with TRBD1. V was pared by 5 bases and J by 0 bases, with 7 bases of the junction left unmatched. CDR1 and CDR2 (germline): SEHNR, FQNEAQ (reference sequence). The CDR3 totals 16 residues. CDR3 coding DNA: TGTGCCAGCAGCCCACAGGGGGCGGTTTCTAACTATGGCTACACCTTC. This encodes CASSPQGAVSNYGYTF.

The rearrangement uses TRBV5-6 and TRBJ2-7, with 8 bases fitting TRBD1. V lost 4 bases, J lost 4 bases, and 16 bases stayed unmatched. Germline lookup yields CDR1 SGHDT and CDR2 YYEEEE. The CDR3 is 17 residues long. CDR3 sequence: CASSLGDRGKDLYEQYF. The CDR3 coding sequence is TGTGCCAGCAGCCTTGGTGACAGGGGTAAGGACCTTTACGAGCAGTACTTC.

This chain connects TRBV5-1 to TRBJ2-3, with TRBD2 matching over 11 bases. Trimming cost V 4 bases and J 5 bases; bases outside gene matches: 18. This CDR3 contains 19 residues. Per germline, CDR1 SGHRS and CDR2 YFSETQ. CDR3 amino acids: CASSRSLDYSGGGVDTQYF. In DNA, the CDR3 is TGCGCCAGCAGCCGCTCGCTTGATTATAGCGGGGGGGGTGTAGATACGCAGTATTTT.

This clone was observed once. The chain employs TRBV21-1 and TRBJ2-1; TRBD2, the table's D call, lacks a check against the DNA. TRBV21-1 is reported as a pseudogene. This CDR3 is 18 amino acids long. As DNA, the CDR3 is TGTGCCAGCAGCTTGGGGACTAGCGGGAAACCTAAAAACAATGAGCAGTTCTTC. It translates to CASSLGTSGKPKNNEQFF.

This chain links TRBV28 with TRBJ2-1; the D gene is possibly TRBD1 (6 bases). V was shortened by 7 bases and J by 2 bases, with 12 bases between the two germline ends. This CDR3 contains 14 residues. Per the germline V gene, CDR1 is MDHEN and CDR2 is SYDVKM. In DNA, the CDR3 is TGTGCCAGCATTTCAGGGGCAACCTACAATGAGCAGTTCTTC. Protein: CASISGATYNEQFF.

To note about this clone: One end of the junction does not line up with germline, which may come from a read error. CDR3 region: CASSVGTASSRNTIYF. The DNA for the CDR3 is TGTGCCAGCAGCGTGGGGACAGCGTCCTCTCGAAACACCATATATTTT. The chain uses TRBV9 and TRBJ1-3; 7 positions match TRBD1. The CDR3 has 16 amino acids. The germline CDR1 and CDR2 sequences are SGDLS and YYNGEE.